Presented here are 27 T cell receptor beta chains from one specimen sequenced in a study of OX40 agonist ivuxolimab in advanced cancers. Profiled with immunoSEQ multiplex PCR; TCRdb holds only in-frame clones, not every one. The sample carries 100,000 or so clones, 91% recorded once. The specimen comprised CD4+ or CD8+ T cells sorted from blood, sampled in a trial of the OX40 agonist ivuxolimab. These receptors all come from an adult with an advanced solid tumor such as melanoma, head and neck, liver or kidney cancer.

The chain links TRBV25-1 to TRBJ2-7; D not resolved. The CDR3 runs to 12 residues. The V gene lost 4 bases and the J gene lost 1 base, with 5 bases spanning the gap. From germline, CDR1 is MGHDK and CDR2 SYGVNS. For the CDR3, the DNA is TGTGCCAGCAGTGGAACATCCTACGAGCAGTACTTC. Residues: CASSGTSYEQYF.

CDR3 protein: CASSSTGGRNTEAFF. In DNA, the CDR3 is TGTGCCAGCAGCTCAACAGGGGGGAGGAACACTGAAGCTTTCTTT. The chain is built from TRBV7-6 and TRBJ1-1, with TRBD1 matching over 8 bases. CDR3 length: 15 amino acids. Germline V gene data show CDR1 as SGHVS and CDR2 as FNYEAQ. J gave up 1 base and V 4 bases, and 5 bases lay outside the gene matches. The complete variable domain, with remaining parts taken from reference TRBV7-6 and TRBJ1-1, reads GAGVSQSPRYKVTKRGQDVALRCDPISGHVSLYWYRQALGQGPEFLTYFNYEAQQDKSGLPNDRFSAERPEGSISTLTIQRTEQRDSAMYRCASSSTGGRNTEAFFGQGTRLTVV.

This chain uses TRBV5-6 with TRBJ1-5; TRBD1 might be the D (5 bases). Germline V gene sequence: CDR1 SGHDT, CDR2 YYEEEE. There are 16 residues in the CDR3. V was cut by 2 bases and J by 4 bases, with 16 bases left in between. CDR3 sequence: CASSLMSRGPNQPQHF. For the CDR3, the DNA is TGTGCCAGCAGCTTAATGTCGAGGGGACCGAATCAGCCCCAGCATTTT. Using reference TRBV5-6 and TRBJ1-5 for the parts outside the CDR3, the full variable domain is DAGVTQSPTHLIKTRGQQVTLRCSPKSGHDTVSWYQQALGQGPQFIFQYYEEEERQRGNFPDRFSGHQFPNYSSELNVNALLLGDSALYLCASSLMSRGPNQPQHFGDGTRLSIL.

V usage is TRBV5-1 and J usage is TRBJ2-7; D gene uncertain. Trimming stripped 1 base from V and 6 bases from J, with 8 bases between. This CDR3 comprises 12 residues. Germline values: CDR1 SGHRS, CDR2 YFSETQ. The CDR3 bases are TGCGCCAGCAGCTTGTTACCTTTCGAGCAGTACTTC. It specifies CASSLLPFEQYF.

The rearrangement joins TRBV7-2 to TRBJ1-1, with D possibly matching TRBD1 (5 bases). The CDR3 is made up of 15 amino acids. Trimming took off 0 bases at V and 1 base at J, with 9 bases between the two ends. Per the germline V gene, CDR1 is SGHTA and CDR2 is FQGNSA. This CDR3 reads CASSLAPQGNTEAFF. As DNA, the CDR3 is TGTGCCAGCAGCTTAGCCCCTCAGGGGAACACTGAAGCTTTCTTT.

This chain connects TRBV27 to TRBJ1-1; D gene ambiguous. This CDR3 comprises 15 residues. CDR1 is MNHEY and CDR2 is SMNVEV in the germline V gene (reference sequence). Trimming took 3 bases from V and 0 from J, leaving 11 bases between them. Written as DNA, the CDR3 is TGTGCCAGCAGTTTTCAAGGCGGCCTGAACACTGAAGCTTTCTTT. This codes for CASSFQGGLNTEAFF.

This chain joins TRBV5-4 and TRBJ1-2; TRBD1 is a possible D gene (5 bases). V was trimmed by 0 bases and J by 8 bases, leaving 11 bases between them. Looked up from germline, CDR1 is SGHNT and CDR2 is YYREEE (reference sequence). CDR3 length equals 13 residues. The CDR3 loop is CASSLDRGEGYTF. CDR3 coding DNA: TGTGCCAGCAGCTTGGATAGGGGTGAAGGCTACACCTTC.

J is TRBJ2-5 and V is TRBV29-1; D gene ambiguous. With 3 bases removed from V and 1 base from J, the gap between germline ends came to 6 bases. Germline CDR1 SQVTM, CDR2 ANQGSEA. The CDR3 loop spans 12 amino acids. The CDR3 sequence: CSVEKGQETQYF. The CDR3 coding sequence is TGCAGCGTTGAGAAGGGCCAAGAGACCCAGTACTTC.

V is TRBV9 and J is TRBJ1-5; possibly TRBD1 for D (5 bases). The CDR3 contains 15 residues. V lost 4 bases and J lost 7, with 18 bases in between. The germline gives CDR1 SGDLS, CDR2 YYNGEE. The CDR3: CASSPLGVVGQPQHF. CDR3 nucleotides: TGTGCCAGCAGCCCGTTAGGGGTAGTAGGGCAGCCCCAGCATTTT.

This clone was picked up one time. The chain links TRBV18 to TRBJ2-5, with TRBD1 matching over 7 bases. J lost 0 bases, V lost 2 bases, and 3 bases had no gene match. This CDR3 comprises 15 residues. Germline V gene sequence: CDR1 KGHSH, CDR2 LQKENI. The CDR3 sequence is CASSPTQGHQETQYF. The DNA for the CDR3 is TGTGCCAGCTCACCAACACAGGGGCACCAAGAGACCCAGTACTTC. The variable domain in full, with the rest retrieved from reference TRBV18 and TRBJ2-5, is NAGVMQNPRHLVRRRGQEARLRCSPMKGHSHVYWYRQLPEEGLKFMVYLQKENIIDESGMPKERFSAEFPKEGPSILRIQQVVRGDSAAYFCASSPTQGHQETQYFGPGTRLLVL.

This clone was detected once. The genes are TRBV7-2 and TRBJ1-3; 9 bases are shared with TRBD1. The CDR3 is made up of 16 amino acids. CDR1 and CDR2 (germline): SGHTA, FQGNSA. Trimming cost V 1 base and J 4 bases; bases outside gene matches: 5. DNA for the CDR3: TGTGCCAGCAGCTTAGTTGGACAGGGGAACGGAAACACCATATATTTT. Translation gives CASSLVGQGNGNTIYF.

The chain combines TRBV30 with TRBJ2-3, with 14 bases matching TRBD2. CDR3 length equals 19 residues. Germline V gene lookup returns CDR1 GTSNPN and CDR2 SVGIG (reference sequence). The V segment lost 5 bases and the J segment 0 bases; nucleotides outside the gene matches: 13. The CDR3 DNA is TGTGCCTGGGGGAGCGGACTAGCGGGAGGTATCCCTAGCACAGATACGCAGTATTTT. As protein: CAWGSGLAGGIPSTDTQYF.

CDR3 in amino acids: CASSRFGLLNTEAFF. As DNA, the CDR3 is TGTGCCAGCAGCCGATTCGGACTCCTCAACACTGAAGCTTTCTTT. This sequence joins TRBV14 and TRBJ1-1; D gene ambiguous. V was pared by 4 bases and J by 2 bases, with 14 bases between. Germline loops: CDR1 SGHDN, CDR2 FVKESK. The CDR3 spans 15 residues.

The V call is TRBV5-6, the J call TRBJ2-4, with D possibly TRBD1 on 6 matching bases. The CDR3 runs to 15 residues. V dropped 4 bases and J dropped 0 bases, with 11 bases sitting between them. The germline CDR1 and CDR2 sequences are SGHDT and YYEEEE. CDR3 loop: CASSPADRAKNIQYF. CDR3 nucleotide sequence: TGTGCCAGCAGCCCTGCGGACAGAGCCAAAAACATTCAGTACTTC.

V gene TRBV4-2 combines with J gene TRBJ2-7; D perhaps matches TRBD2 (6 bases). Germline values: CDR1 LGHNA, CDR2 YNFKEQ. The length of the CDR3 is 16 residues. V dropped 0 bases and J dropped 9 bases, with 21 bases sitting between them. CDR3 sequence (DNA): TGTGCCAGCAGCCAAGAGGGGCGGGGAACGCGACATTGGCAGTACTTC. Translating it yields CASSQEGRGTRHWQYF.

The gene calls are TRBV5-1 and TRBJ2-7; TRBD1 or TRBD2 may be the D gene (5 bases each). The CDR3 is 15 residues long. Germline loops: CDR1 SGHRS, CDR2 YFSETQ. With 5 bases removed from V and 2 bases from J, the gap between germline ends came to 17 bases. The CDR3 spells CASSLDTGLAYEQYF. The CDR3 DNA reads as TGCGCCAGCAGTTTAGACACAGGACTGGCCTACGAGCAGTACTTC. Drawing the rest from reference TRBV5-1 and TRBJ2-7, the complete variable domain is KAGVTQTPRYLIKTRGQQVTLSCSPISGHRSVSWYQQTPGQGLQFLFEYFSETQRNKGNFPGRFSGRQFSNSRSEMNVSTLELGDSALYLCASSLDTGLAYEQYFGPGTRLTVT.

This chain uses TRBV7-2 with TRBJ1-2; the D is unclear. The CDR3 spans 14 residues. Looked up from germline, CDR1 is SGHTA and CDR2 is FQGNSA. The V end lost 4 bases, the J end lost 4 bases, and 13 bases lay between the germline ends. Written as DNA, the CDR3 is TGTGCCAGCAGCTCCAGCCCGGGCGGCTATGGCTACACCTTC. Amino acids: CASSSSPGGYGYTF.

V usage is TRBV10-1 and J usage is TRBJ2-2; the D gene is possibly TRBD2 (6 bases). Germline lookup yields CDR1 WNHNN and CDR2 SYGVQD (reference sequence). The CDR3 loop spans 15 amino acids. The V and J ends lost 3 bases and 4 bases respectively, with 12 bases between them. The CDR3 DNA follows: TGCGCCAGCAGTGAACTAGCCTGGGTCACCGGGGAGCTGTTTTTT. This encodes CASSELAWVTGELFF.

The chain combines TRBV19 with TRBJ2-2; D remains unclear. CDR1 is LNHDA, CDR2 SQIVND, per germline (reference sequence). CDR3 size: 15 residues. V shed 4 bases and J shed 4 bases, with 13 bases lying between them. The CDR3 DNA reads as TGTGCCAGTAGTACCATAGGGCGGACCACCGGGGAGCTGTTTTTT. This sequence encodes CASSTIGRTTGELFF.

The chain carries TRBV5-1 and TRBJ2-2; D unresolved. The CDR3 totals 15 residues. Germline values: CDR1 SGHRS, CDR2 YFSETQ. Trimming cost V 0 bases and J 4 bases, with 10 bases left between them. The CDR3 region is CASSLVSSGTGELFF. The DNA of the CDR3 is TGCGCCAGCAGCTTGGTTAGCTCGGGCACCGGGGAGCTGTTTTTT.

The table lists this clone with a few counts. The J gene is TRBJ1-5, the V gene TRBV10-3; weak D call: TRBD1 (5 bases). Germline CDR1 is ENHRY and CDR2 is SYGVKD. V gave up 10 bases and J gave up 1 base, with 20 bases separating them. The CDR3 is 16 residues long. CDR3: CATLMGQPGSNQPQHF. The CDR3 bases are TGTGCCACCCTAATGGGGCAGCCGGGGAGCAATCAGCCCCAGCATTTT.

The V and J genes are TRBV19 and TRBJ2-5; 10 positions match TRBD2. This CDR3 comprises 15 residues. Germline loops: CDR1 LNHDA, CDR2 SQIVND (reference sequence). Trimming removed 6 bases from V and 1 base from J; junction bases left unmatched: 5. CDR3 residues: CASRSGTSAQETQYF. The CDR3 region has the DNA TGTGCCAGTAGATCCGGGACTAGCGCCCAAGAGACCCAGTACTTC.

The chain couples TRBV7-3 to TRBJ2-5; 9 bases map to TRBD2. The J call may be incorrect, as the DNA end agrees better with TRBJ2-7. The CDR3 has 14 amino acids. From germline, CDR1 is SGHTA and CDR2 FQGTGA. CDR3 in amino acids: CASSPSLAGYEQYF. The CDR3 DNA reads TGTGCCAGCAGCCCCAGTCTAGCGGGGTACGAGCAGTACTTC.

The chain joins TRBV19 to TRBJ2-5, with a possible D match to TRBD2 (6 bases). This CDR3 is built from 14 residues. CDR1 is LNHDA, CDR2 SQIVND, per germline (reference sequence). V was trimmed by 5 bases and J by 5 bases, leaving 15 bases between them. The CDR3 DNA follows: TGTGCCAGTAGTCCCGGGACTCTCTTGGAGACCCAGTACTTC. It encodes CASSPGTLLETQYF.

The chain uses TRBV11-1 and TRBJ1-1, with D unclear. The CDR3 is made up of 13 amino acids. Germline assignment: CDR1 SGHAT and CDR2 FQDESV (reference sequence). Deletions cut 2 bases from V and 1 base from J, with 5 bases between. The DNA for the CDR3 is TGTGCCAGCAGCTTAAATTGGAACACTGAAGCTTTCTTT. Translation: CASSLNWNTEAFF.

The CDR3 coding sequence is TGTGCCAGCAGCGGTGGGACAGGAGTTTACGAGCAGTACTTC. It is translated as CASSGGTGVYEQYF. The rearrangement uses TRBV2 and TRBJ2-7; 8 nucleotides match TRBD1. Germline-derived CDR1 and CDR2 are SNHLY and FYNNEI. The CDR3 consists of 14 residues. J was trimmed by 4 bases and V by 6 bases; bases with no gene match: 8.

This clone was detected only once. This chain links TRBV30 with TRBJ2-4, with a possible D match to TRBD1 (6 bases). The V gene lost 5 bases and the J gene lost 8 bases, with 13 bases spanning the gap. This CDR3 has 12 residues. Germline V gene data show CDR1 as GTSNPN and CDR2 as SVGIG (reference sequence). For the CDR3, the DNA is TGTGCCTGGGACAGAGGGGGTGACATTCAGTACTTC. It is translated as CAWDRGGDIQYF.